The TCR beta chain under discussion was sequenced for a study of beta chain features in type 1 diabetes. Turning to the study itself: What patients shared with healthy donors was a similar profile of age, gender and cell yields. Across every sample, roughly 100 million sorted cells were examined in total.

Whole-study findings and limits: When Type 1 diabetes patients were examined, their TCRB CDR3s proved moderately but significantly shorter in all four CD4+ subsets.

Turning to this clone: The target antigen is unknown. The identical CDR3 is also encoded by other nucleotide sequences in the sample.

The authors reverse transcribed all of the isolated RNA, so sequencing captured expressed TCRB transcripts. Some clones are missing from TCRdb's copy, which holds only in-frame ones; the method was immunoSEQ multiplex PCR. There are roughly 240,000 clones in the sample; 24% occur only once, and 0.012% lies in the top ten. The sample comprised naive CD4+ T cells from blood. This clonotype was obtained from a woman aged 25 to 39 with type 1 diabetes.

The CDR3 protein is CAWSVGGSGANVLTF. The CDR3 nucleotides read TGTGCCTGGAGTGTCGGGGGCTCTGGGGCCAACGTCCTGACTTTC. This rearrangement joins TRBV30 to TRBJ2-6, with D possibly TRBD2 on 6 matching bases. The germline V gene encodes CDR1 GTSNPN and CDR2 SVGIG (reference sequence). V lost 0 bases and J lost 0, with 6 bases in between. The CDR3 is 15 residues long.